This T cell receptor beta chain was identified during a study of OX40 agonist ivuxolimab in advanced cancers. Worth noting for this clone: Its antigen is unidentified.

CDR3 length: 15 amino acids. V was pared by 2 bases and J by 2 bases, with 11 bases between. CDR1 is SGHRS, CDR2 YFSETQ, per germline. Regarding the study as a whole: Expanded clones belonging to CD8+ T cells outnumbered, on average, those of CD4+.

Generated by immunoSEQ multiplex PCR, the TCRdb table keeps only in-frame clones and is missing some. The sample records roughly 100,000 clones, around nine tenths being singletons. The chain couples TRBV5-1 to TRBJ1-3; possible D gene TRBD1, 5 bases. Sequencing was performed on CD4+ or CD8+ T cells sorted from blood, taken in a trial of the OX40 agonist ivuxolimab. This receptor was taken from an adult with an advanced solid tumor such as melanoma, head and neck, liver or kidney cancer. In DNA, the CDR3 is TGCGCCAGCAGCTTCACCGGGACGGCTGGAAACACCATATATTTT. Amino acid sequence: CASSFTGTAGNTIYF.